Described below is a single T cell receptor (beta chain) sequence and its context. Profiling relied on immunoSEQ multiplex PCR, and the TCRdb table lists in-frame clones only, not all of them. This sample yields under 85,000 clones, of which 84% are seen a single time; roughly a fifth belongs to the top ten. This sample was taken from a study of identifying expanded T cells in peripheral blood. The CDR3 sequence is 13 residues long. In germline, CDR1 is LNHDA, CDR2 SQIVND (reference sequence). Trimming left V 9 bases short and J 0 bases short, with 9 bases between. The chain has TRBV19 and TRBJ1-3, with D hard to call. The receptor's source is a person between 18 and 75 years old in good health. The sequencing sample was made of blood. CDR3 amino acids: CASIANSGNTIYF. The CDR3 nucleotides are TGTGCCAGCATTGCCAACTCTGGAAACACCATATATTTT.